This TCR beta chain was sequenced for a study of blood T cell repertoires in COVID-19. Background on the study: The study drew acute and convalescent COVID-19 samples from the United States, Italy and Spain. T cells, B-cell-depleted T cells, or PBMCs provided the cDNA or gDNA that served as material.

The CDR3 consists of 14 residues. Between the trimmed V and J ends, which lost 0 bases and 2 bases, there was a span of 6 bases. Germline values: CDR1 SGHTA, CDR2 FQGNSA. Original processing methods: Amplified reference gene primers provided the basis for estimating nucleated cell counts. Here immunoSEQ multiplex PCR was the method, and the copy in TCRdb shows in-frame clones only, minus some. That table gives V, J and clone size, and the DNA gave D and trimming. The sample lists about 170,000 clones, around nine tenths seen once, with roughly 2% in the top ten. The gene calls are TRBV7-2 and TRBJ2-3; D might be TRBD1 (5 bases). Sequenced sample: peripheral blood. The TCR comes from a man between 50 and 59 years old who had recovered from COVID-19. In DNA, the CDR3 is TGTGCCAGCAGCTTAGCGGGGCCCACAGATACGCAGTATTTT. This encodes CASSLAGPTDTQYF.